These T cell receptor beta chains were read from a single sample in a study of blood T cell repertoires in COVID-19. The data were produced by immunoSEQ multiplex PCR, yet TCRdb's version contains in-frame clones alone and is incomplete. The profile shows some 150,000 clones, about 84% of them singletons. The sequenced sample consisted of peripheral blood. These receptors were collected from a man aged 55 to 70 with active or convalescent COVID-19. Both conserved end residues are part of each CDR3. Fields, in order: V gene, clone size, D gene, J gene, CDR3 protein, CDR3 DNA. The D gene is left open where the match is weak. Clone sizes are given selectively: once, few, many, or a class where the clone is expanded.

>TRBV5-8|few|.|TRBJ2-1
CASSWDSGDEQFF
TGTGCCAGCAGCTGGGATTCAGGGGATGAGCAGTTCTTC
>TRBV7-8|.|TRBD1|TRBJ2-1
CASSSGQGAGEQFF
TGTGCCAGCAGCTCCGGACAGGGGGCGGGCGAGCAGTTCTTC
>TRBV6-5|few|.|TRBJ1-1
CASSKRTEPNTEAFF
TGTGCCAGCAGTAAACGTACTGAGCCAAACACTGAAGCTTTCTTT
>TRBV18|.|TRBD2|TRBJ2-1
CASSPDLAGGGEQFF
TGTGCCAGCTCACCAGACCTAGCGGGGGGAGGAGAGCAGTTCTTC
>TRBV4-2|.|.|TRBJ2-3
CASSQVSGQTSTDTQYF
TGTGCCAGCAGCCAAGTGAGCGGCCAAACTAGCACAGATACGCAGTATTTT
>TRBV2|.|.|TRBJ2-3
CASRRTTSTDTQYF
TGTGCCAGCAGGAGAACGACTAGCACAGATACGCAGTATTTT
>TRBV28|.|.|TRBJ1-1
CASSFLTEDTEAFF
TGTGCCAGCAGTTTCTTGACAGAAGACACTGAAGCTTTCTTT
>TRBV28|.|TRBD2|TRBJ2-1
CASSQRLAGFNEQFF
TGTGCCAGCAGTCAAAGACTAGCGGGCTTCAATGAGCAGTTCTTC
>TRBV14|.|.|TRBJ2-4
CASSQFLEGKNIQYF
TGTGCCAGCAGCCAATTCCTCGAGGGCAAAAACATTCAGTACTTC
>TRBV3-1/TRBV3-2|.|.|TRBJ1-2
CASSPLGAFGYTF
TGTGCCAGCAGCCCTCTAGGAGCCTTTGGCTACACCTTC
>TRBV7-9|once|.|TRBJ1-5
CASSLGQGHQPQHF
TGTGCCAGCAGCTTGGGGCAGGGGCATCAGCCCCAGCATTTT
>TRBV19|.|TRBD1|TRBJ1-4
CASSIGGRTGGRITATNEKLFF
TGTGCCAGTAGTATAGGGGGCAGGACAGGGGGCCGAATCACCGCAACTAATGAAAAACTGTTTTTT
>TRBV2|.|.|TRBJ2-7
CASSDPVYEQYF
TGTGCCAGCAGTGATCCCGTCTACGAGCAGTACTTC
>TRBV7-3|.|.|TRBJ2-1
CASSPDSGSGNEQFF
TGTGCCAGCAGTCCGGACTCGGGCAGTGGGAATGAGCAGTTCTTC
>TRBV6-2/TRBV6-3|.|TRBD1|TRBJ1-1
CASSQDRVGLNTEAFF
TGTGCCAGCAGCCAGGACAGGGTTGGGTTGAACACTGAAGCTTTCTTT
>TRBV7-2|.|TRBD2|TRBJ2-7
CATGLAGKYEQYF
TGTGCAACCGGGCTAGCGGGAAAATACGAGCAGTACTTC
>TRBV9|.|.|TRBJ2-2
CASSGDGELFF
TGTGCCAGCTCGGGGGACGGGGAGCTGTTTTTT
>TRBV14|.|TRBD1|TRBJ2-3
CASSQRIGGTGTDTQYF
TGTGCCAGCAGCCAACGAATTGGGGGGACAGGGACAGATACGCAGTATTTT
>TRBV7-8|few|TRBD2|TRBJ2-7
CASSAGPRGRGYEQYF
TGTGCCAGCAGCGCAGGACCCCGCGGGAGGGGATACGAGCAGTACTTC
>TRBV29-1|once|TRBD1|TRBJ2-3
CSAGGTGTGAYDTQYF
TGCAGCGCAGGAGGAACCGGGACAGGGGCGTACGATACGCAGTATTTT
>TRBV27|.|.|TRBJ2-3
CAKTGPRWDTQYF
TGTGCCAAGACAGGACCCCGTTGGGACACGCAGTATTTT
>TRBV27|few|TRBD2|TRBJ2-1
CASSYPGTSGSYNEQFF
TGTGCCAGCAGTTACCCGGGGACTAGCGGGAGCTACAATGAGCAGTTCTTC
>TRBV6-5|.|.|TRBJ1-2
CASSSYSPGDGYTF
TGTGCCAGCAGCTCTTATTCCCCAGGGGATGGCTACACCTTC
>TRBV29-1|.|.|TRBJ1-3
CSVEDLGQSGNTIYF
TGCAGCGTTGAAGATCTCGGACAGTCTGGAAACACCATATATTTT
>TRBV11-2|.|TRBD1|TRBJ2-5
CASSLGAGTGGATETQYF
TGTGCCAGCAGCTTAGGGGCCGGGACAGGGGGCGCGACGGAGACCCAGTACTTC
>TRBV11-3|.|.|TRBJ2-3
CASSGGAGPYTDTQYF
TGTGCCAGCAGCGGCGGCGCCGGCCCGTACACAGATACGCAGTATTTT
>TRBV15|.|TRBD1|TRBJ1-2
CATSREDRGLENYGYTF
TGTGCCACCAGCAGAGAGGACAGGGGGCTGGAAAACTATGGCTACACCTTC
>TRBV7-9|.|.|TRBJ2-1
CASSPRRAGKNEQFF
TGTGCCAGCAGCCCACGGAGGGCAGGGAAGAATGAGCAGTTCTTC
>TRBV24-1|.|TRBD2|TRBJ2-1
CATSGLQGLAGGNEQFF
TGTGCCACCAGTGGCCTCCAAGGGCTAGCGGGAGGTAATGAGCAGTTCTTC
>TRBV5-4|.|.|TRBJ2-3
CASSLNAGGTDTQYF
TGTGCCAGCAGCTTGAATGCAGGGGGCACAGATACGCAGTATTTT
>TRBV15|.|.|TRBJ2-1
CATSRDSQGSNEQFF
TGTGCCACCAGCAGAGATTCTCAGGGGTCCAATGAGCAGTTCTTC
>TRBV7-6|.|TRBD1|TRBJ2-2
CASSTRQGGTGELFF
TGTGCCAGCAGCACCCGACAGGGGGGAACCGGGGAGCTGTTTTTT
>TRBV6-2/TRBV6-3|.|TRBD2|TRBJ2-1
CASSPGTSGTYEQFF
TGTGCCAGCAGCCCCGGGACTAGCGGGACCTATGAGCAGTTCTTC
>TRBV2|.|TRBD1|TRBJ1-5
CASNEQGSQPQHF
TGTGCCAGCAACGAACAGGGGTCGCAGCCCCAGCATTTT
>TRBV27|few|.|TRBJ1-1
CASRRVGSTEAFF
TGTGCCAGCAGGCGGGTGGGGAGCACTGAAGCTTTCTTT
>TRBV7-8|.|TRBD2|TRBJ2-7
CASSLAGREGRYEQYF
TGTGCCAGCAGCTTAGCAGGGCGGGAGGGCCGGTACGAGCAGTACTTC
>TRBV9|once|TRBD2|TRBJ2-5
CASTPGKGGRWSETQYF
TGTGCCAGCACCCCTGGAAAGGGCGGGAGATGGTCAGAGACCCAGTACTTC
>TRBV27|few|.|TRBJ1-2
CASSTRAGGSYGYTF
TGTGCCAGCAGTACCCGGGCGGGGGGGTCCTATGGCTACACCTTC
>TRBV5-1|.|TRBD2|TRBJ2-3
CASSPGLAGGSTDTQYF
TGCGCCAGCAGCCCGGGACTAGCGGGAGGGAGCACAGATACGCAGTATTTT
>TRBV19|.|TRBD1|TRBJ1-2
CASSHDRGAYGYTF
TGTGCCAGTAGTCACGACAGGGGAGCCTATGGCTACACCTTC
>TRBV2|.|.|TRBJ2-7
CASTTTAPYEQYF
TGTGCCAGCACCACAACAGCCCCCTACGAGCAGTACTTC
>TRBV27|.|.|TRBJ2-5
CASSSQGDLETQYF
TGTGCCAGCAGTTCGCAGGGCGATCTAGAGACCCAGTACTTC
>TRBV30|.|TRBD1|TRBJ1-2
CAWSQTGGGGYTF
TGTGCCTGGAGTCAGACAGGGGGTGGTGGCTACACCTTC
>TRBV19|.|.|TRBJ2-1
CASSIREYQGNEQFF
TGTGCCAGTAGTATAAGGGAGTATCAAGGCAATGAGCAGTTCTTC
>TRBV20-1|.|.|TRBJ1-5
CSARGAQPQHF
TGCAGTGCTAGGGGGGCTCAGCCCCAGCATTTT
>TRBV7-9|.|TRBD1|TRBJ2-7
CASSSLGTAGSYEQYF
TGTGCCAGCAGCTCCCTTGGGACAGCAGGCTCCTACGAGCAGTACTTC
>TRBV9|.|.|TRBJ2-7
CASSVSSSGLRDSYEQYF
TGTGCCAGCAGCGTAAGCTCGAGTGGTCTTCGGGATTCCTACGAGCAGTACTTC
>TRBV24-1|.|.|TRBJ1-2
CATSDIQGRGYTF
TGTGCCACCAGTGATATACAGGGAAGGGGCTACACCTTC